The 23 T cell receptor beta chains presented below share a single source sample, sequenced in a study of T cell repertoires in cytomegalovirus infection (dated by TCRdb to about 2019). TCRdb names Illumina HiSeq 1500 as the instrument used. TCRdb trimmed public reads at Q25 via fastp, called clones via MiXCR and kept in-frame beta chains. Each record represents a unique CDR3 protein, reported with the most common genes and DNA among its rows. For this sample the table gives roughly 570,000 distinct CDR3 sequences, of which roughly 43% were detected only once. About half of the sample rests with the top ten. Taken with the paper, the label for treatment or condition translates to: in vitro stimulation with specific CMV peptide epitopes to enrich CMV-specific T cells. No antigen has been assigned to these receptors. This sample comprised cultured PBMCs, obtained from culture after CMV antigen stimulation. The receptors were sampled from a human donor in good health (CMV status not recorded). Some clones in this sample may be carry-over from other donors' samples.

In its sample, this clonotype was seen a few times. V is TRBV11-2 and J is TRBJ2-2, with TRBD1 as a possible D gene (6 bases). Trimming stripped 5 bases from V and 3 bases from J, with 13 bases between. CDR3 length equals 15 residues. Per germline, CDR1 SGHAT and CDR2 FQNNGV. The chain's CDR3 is CASSPTQGYTGELFF. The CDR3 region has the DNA TGTGCCAGCAGCCCAACGCAGGGGTACACCGGGGAGCTGTTTTTT.

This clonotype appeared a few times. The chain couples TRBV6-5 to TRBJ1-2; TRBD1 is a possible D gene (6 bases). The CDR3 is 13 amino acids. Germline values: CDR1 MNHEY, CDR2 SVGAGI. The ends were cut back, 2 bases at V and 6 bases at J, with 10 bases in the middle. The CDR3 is CASSYRQGHGYTF. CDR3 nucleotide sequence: TGTGCCAGCAGTTACCGGCAGGGGCATGGCTACACCTTC.

The CDR3 DNA sequence: TGTGCCAGCTCACCGGACAGGGAAAATGAAAAACTGTTTTTT. Protein: CASSPDRENEKLFF. The chain couples TRBV18 to TRBJ1-4; TRBD1 aligns across 8 bases. Trimming took 3 bases from V and 5 from J; bases not matched to a gene: 2. The CDR3 covers 14 residues. Per germline, CDR1 KGHSH and CDR2 LQKENI.

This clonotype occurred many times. CDR3 DNA: TGTGCCAGCAGCTCCGGGACGGGTAACACCGGGGAGCTGTTTTTT. Translated: CASSSGTGNTGELFF. The chain employs TRBV7-9 and TRBJ2-2; D assignment may be TRBD1 or TRBD2 (5 bases each). Per germline, CDR1 SEHNR and CDR2 FQNEAQ (reference sequence). The V gene lost 4 bases and the J gene lost 2 bases, with 11 bases spanning the gap. This CDR3 region has 15 residues.

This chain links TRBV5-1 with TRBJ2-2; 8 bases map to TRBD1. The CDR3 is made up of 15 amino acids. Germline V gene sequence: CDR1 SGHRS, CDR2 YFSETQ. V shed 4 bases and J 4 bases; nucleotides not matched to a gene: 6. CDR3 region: CASSSRGLGTGELFF. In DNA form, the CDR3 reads TGCGCCAGCAGCAGCAGGGGGCTTGGCACCGGGGAGCTGTTTTTT.

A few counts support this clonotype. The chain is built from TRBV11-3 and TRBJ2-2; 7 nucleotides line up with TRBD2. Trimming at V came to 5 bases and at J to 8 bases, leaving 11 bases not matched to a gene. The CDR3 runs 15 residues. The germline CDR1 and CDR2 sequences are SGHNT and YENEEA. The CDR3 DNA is TGTGCCAGCAGCCGTGGAACGGGAGGAATAGGGGAGCTGTTTTTT. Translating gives CASSRGTGGIGELFF.

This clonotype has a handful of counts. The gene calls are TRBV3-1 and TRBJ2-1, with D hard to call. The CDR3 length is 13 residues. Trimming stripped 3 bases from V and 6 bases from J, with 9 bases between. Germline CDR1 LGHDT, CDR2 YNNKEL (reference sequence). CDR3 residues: CASSQLAANEQFF. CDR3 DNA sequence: TGTGCCAGCAGCCAGTTGGCTGCCAATGAGCAGTTCTTC.

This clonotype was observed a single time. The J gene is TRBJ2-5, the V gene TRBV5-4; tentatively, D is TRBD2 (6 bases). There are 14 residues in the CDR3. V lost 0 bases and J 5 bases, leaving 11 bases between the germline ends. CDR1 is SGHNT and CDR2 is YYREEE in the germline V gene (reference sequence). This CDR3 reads CASSLATSWETQYF. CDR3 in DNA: TGTGCCAGCAGCTTGGCCACTAGCTGGGAGACCCAGTACTTC.

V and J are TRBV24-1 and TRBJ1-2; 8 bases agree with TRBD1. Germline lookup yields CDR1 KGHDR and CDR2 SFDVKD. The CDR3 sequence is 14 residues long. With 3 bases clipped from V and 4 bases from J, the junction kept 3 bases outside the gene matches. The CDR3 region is CATSDPRGLYGYTF. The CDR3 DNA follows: TGTGCCACCAGTGATCCCAGGGGGCTCTATGGCTACACCTTC.

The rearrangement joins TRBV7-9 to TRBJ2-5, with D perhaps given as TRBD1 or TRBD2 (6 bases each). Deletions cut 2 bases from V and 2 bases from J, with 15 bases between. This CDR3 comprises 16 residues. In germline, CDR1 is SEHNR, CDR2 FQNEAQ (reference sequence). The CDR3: CASSLPGGGLQETQYF. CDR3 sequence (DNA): TGTGCCAGCAGCTTACCCGGGGGCGGCCTTCAAGAGACCCAGTACTTC.

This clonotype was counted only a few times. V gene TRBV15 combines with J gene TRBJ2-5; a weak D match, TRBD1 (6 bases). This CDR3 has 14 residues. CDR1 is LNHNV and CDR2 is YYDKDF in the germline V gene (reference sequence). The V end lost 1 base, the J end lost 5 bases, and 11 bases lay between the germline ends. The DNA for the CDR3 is TGTGCCACCAGCAGAGGAGGGACATACGAGACCCAGTACTTC. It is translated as CATSRGGTYETQYF.

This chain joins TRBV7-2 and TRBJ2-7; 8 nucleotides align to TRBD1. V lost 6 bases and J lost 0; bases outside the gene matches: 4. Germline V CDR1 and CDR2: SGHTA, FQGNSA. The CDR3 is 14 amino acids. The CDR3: CASRRQGSSYEQYF. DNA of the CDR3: TGTGCCAGCAGAAGACAGGGGAGCTCCTACGAGCAGTACTTC.

CDR3 coding DNA: TGTGCCACCGGTAGTGTCCCCTACAATGAGCAGTTCTTC. Translating it yields CATGSVPYNEQFF. The chain couples TRBV27 to TRBJ2-1; the D is unclear. With 10 bases removed from V and 2 bases from J, the gap between germline ends came to 12 bases. Germline V gene data show CDR1 as MNHEY and CDR2 as SMNVEV (reference sequence). The CDR3 consists of 13 residues.

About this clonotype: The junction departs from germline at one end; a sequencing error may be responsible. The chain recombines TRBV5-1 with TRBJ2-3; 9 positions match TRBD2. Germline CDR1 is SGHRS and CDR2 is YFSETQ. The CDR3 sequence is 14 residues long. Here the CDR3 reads CASSRPPGSGGPHF. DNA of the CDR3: TGCGCCAGCAGCCGTCCCCCGGGGAGCGGGGGGCCCCATTTT.

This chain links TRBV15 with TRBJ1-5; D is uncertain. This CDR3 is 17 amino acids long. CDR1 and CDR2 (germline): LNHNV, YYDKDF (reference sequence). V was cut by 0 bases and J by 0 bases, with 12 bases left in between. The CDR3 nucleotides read TGTGCCACCAGCAGAGATCGGTCTGGTCCTAGCAATCAGCCCCAGCATTTT. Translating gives CATSRDRSGPSNQPQHF.

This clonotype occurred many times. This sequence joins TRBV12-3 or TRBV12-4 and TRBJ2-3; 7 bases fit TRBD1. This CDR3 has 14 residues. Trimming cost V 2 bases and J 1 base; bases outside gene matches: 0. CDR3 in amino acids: CASSLTGGTDTQYF. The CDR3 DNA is TGTGCCAGCAGTTTAACAGGGGGCACAGATACGCAGTATTTT.

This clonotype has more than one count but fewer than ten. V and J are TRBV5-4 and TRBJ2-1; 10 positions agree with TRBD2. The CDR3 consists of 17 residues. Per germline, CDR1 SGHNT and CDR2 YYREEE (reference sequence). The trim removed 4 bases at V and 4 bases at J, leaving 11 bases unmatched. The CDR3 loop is CASSQTGSGRVYNEQFF. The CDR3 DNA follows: TGTGCCAGCAGCCAAACAGGGAGCGGGAGGGTTTACAATGAGCAGTTCTTC.

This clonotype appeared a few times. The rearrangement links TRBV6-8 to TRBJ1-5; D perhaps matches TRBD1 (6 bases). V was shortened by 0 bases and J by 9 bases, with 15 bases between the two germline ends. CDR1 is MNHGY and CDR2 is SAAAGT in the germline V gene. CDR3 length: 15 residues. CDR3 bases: TGTGCCAGCAGTTACTCCTACACTTTAGGGGGGCCCCAGCATTTT. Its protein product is CASSYSYTLGGPQHF.

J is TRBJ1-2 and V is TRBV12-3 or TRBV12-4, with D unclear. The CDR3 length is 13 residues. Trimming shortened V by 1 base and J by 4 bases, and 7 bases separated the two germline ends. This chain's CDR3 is CASSLDSFYGYTF. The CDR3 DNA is TGTGCCAGCAGTTTAGACAGTTTCTATGGCTACACCTTC.

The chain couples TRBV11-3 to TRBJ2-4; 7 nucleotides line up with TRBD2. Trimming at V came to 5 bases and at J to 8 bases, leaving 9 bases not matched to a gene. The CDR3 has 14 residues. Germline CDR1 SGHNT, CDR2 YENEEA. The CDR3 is CASSPGVRGDIQYF. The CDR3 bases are TGTGCCAGCAGCCCAGGAGTCCGGGGGGACATTCAGTACTTC. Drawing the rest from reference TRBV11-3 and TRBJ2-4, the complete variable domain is EAGVVQSPRYKIIEKKQPVAFWCNPISGHNTLYWYLQNLGQGPELLIRYENEEAVDDSQLPKDRFSAERLKGVDSTLKIQPAELGDSAVYLCASSPGVRGDIQYFGAGTRLSVL.

In nucleotides, the CDR3 is TGTGCCAGCAGTTACATAGCGGGAGAGATCACCGGGGAGCTGTTTTTT. Its translation is CASSYIAGEITGELFF. The V gene is TRBV6-2 or TRBV6-3, the J gene TRBJ2-2, with TRBD2 matching 9 bases. The CDR3 covers 16 residues. CDR1 is MNHEY, CDR2 SVGEGT, per germline. V dropped 2 bases and J dropped 4; count of bases not matched to a gene: 5.

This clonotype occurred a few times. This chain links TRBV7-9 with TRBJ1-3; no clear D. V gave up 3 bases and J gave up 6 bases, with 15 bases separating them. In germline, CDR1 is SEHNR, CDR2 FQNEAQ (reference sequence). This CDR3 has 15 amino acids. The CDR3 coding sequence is TGTGCCAGCAGCTTCGGCGCGGGAATGGAAAACACCATATATTTT. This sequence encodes CASSFGAGMENTIYF.

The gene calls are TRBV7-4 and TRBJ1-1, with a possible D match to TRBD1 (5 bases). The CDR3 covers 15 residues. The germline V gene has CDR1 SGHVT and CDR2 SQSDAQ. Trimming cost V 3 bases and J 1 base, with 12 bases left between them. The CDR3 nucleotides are TGTGCCAGCAGCTTTATAGAGGGGAGGAACACTGAAGCTTTCTTT. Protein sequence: CASSFIEGRNTEAFF.